This T cell receptor (beta chain) comes out of a study of response to subunit inactivated influenza vaccine (dated by TCRdb to 2016 to 2019). A note on the overall study: To follow how T cells responded to a trivalent subunit inactivated influenza vaccine, the researchers relied on deep quantitative profiling of the T cell receptor repertoire.

This clonotype was seen a few times. Its antigen has not been determined. No qualities accompany the bases; no much larger clone lies one base away. The germline V gene encodes CDR1 MNHEY and CDR2 SVGEGT. The CDR3 measures 20 amino acids from cysteine to phenylalanine. Left in the record is the CDR3 DNA by itself, 60 bases read in frame from the first base. V gives up 2 bases and J gives up 2 bases, and the segment between their germline ends measures 27 bases. Library preparation used RT-PCR. Instrument used: Illumina HiSeq 2500. The public reads were reanalyzed by TCRdb: fastp trimming at Q25, MiXCR alignment, in-frame beta chains only. Each entry is one CDR3 protein sequence, shown with its most common DNA and genes. The sample data list 610,000 or so distinct CDR3 sequences, and 12% to 15% of these were observed just once. The top ten clonotypes cover roughly 10% of the sample. Beyond this particular receptor, the publication reports: It was suggested by the authors that each seasonal influenza vaccination may recruit only a limited number of new T cells.

The TCR originated in a man aged 45-60 years who received an inactivated influenza vaccine. Donor details come from another sample of the same person, matched by shared clones. The rearrangement joined TRBV6-2 or TRBV6-3 to TRBJ1-2; no D segment can be confidently identified. The sequenced sample was PBMCs from blood, obtained 12 days after vaccination. The nucleotide sequence is given as TGTGCCAGCAGTTACGGAATCTTCAAGGGCGGGAGAGAACCGAACTATGGCTACACCTTC. This sequence encodes CASSYGIFKGGREPNYGYTF.